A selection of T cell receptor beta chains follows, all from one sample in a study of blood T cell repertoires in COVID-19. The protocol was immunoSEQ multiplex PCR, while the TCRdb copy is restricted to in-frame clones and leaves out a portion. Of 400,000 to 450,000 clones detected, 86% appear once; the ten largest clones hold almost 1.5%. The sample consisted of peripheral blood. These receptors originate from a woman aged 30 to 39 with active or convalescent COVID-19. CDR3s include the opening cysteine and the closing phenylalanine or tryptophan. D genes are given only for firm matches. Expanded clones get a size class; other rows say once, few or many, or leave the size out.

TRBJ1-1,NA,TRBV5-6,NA,TGTGCCAGCAGCTACTATACACCCGTGAACACTGAAGCTTTCTTT,CASSYYTPVNTEAFF
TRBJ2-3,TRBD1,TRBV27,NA,TGTGCCAGCAGTCCCCGGACAGGGGGCCGGACAGATACGCAGTATTTT,CASSPRTGGRTDTQYF
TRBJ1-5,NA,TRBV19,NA,TGTGCCAGTAGTATAGGACTTAGCAATCAGCCCCAGCATTTT,CASSIGLSNQPQHF
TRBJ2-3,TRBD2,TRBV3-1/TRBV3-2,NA,TGTGCCAGCAGCCCCGGGCAGCGGGGGGGCTTTCGGTATTTT,CASSPGQRGGFRYF
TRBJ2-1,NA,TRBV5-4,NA,TGTGCCAGCAGCTTGAGCGCTGGATCCGACAATGAGCAGTTCTTC,CASSLSAGSDNEQFF
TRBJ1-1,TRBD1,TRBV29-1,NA,TGCAGCGTTTTCCTCCCGGGACAGGGGAGAGTGAACACTGAAGCTTTCTTT,CSVFLPGQGRVNTEAFF
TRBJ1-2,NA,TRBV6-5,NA,TGTGCCAGCAGTTACCAGGGTCTAAGCGATGGCTACACCTTC,CASSYQGLSDGYTF
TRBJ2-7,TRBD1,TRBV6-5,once,TGTGCCAGCAGTTCACCGGGACAGTCCATATACGAGCAGTACTTC,CASSSPGQSIYEQYF
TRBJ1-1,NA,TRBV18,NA,TGTGCCAGCTCCCATGAGGGGAACACTGAAGCTTTCTTT,CASSHEGNTEAFF
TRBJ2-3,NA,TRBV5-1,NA,TGCGCCAGCAGCTCCCCAGCGGCAGTCACAGATACGCAGTATTTT,CASSSPAAVTDTQYF
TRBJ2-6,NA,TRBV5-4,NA,TGTGCCAGCACCCCCCCGCTTAGCGACTCTGGGGCCAACGTCCTGACTTTC,CASTPPLSDSGANVLTF
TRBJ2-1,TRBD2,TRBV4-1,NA,TGCGCCAGCAGCAGATCCCGGACTAGCGGTTACAATGAGCAGTTCTTC,CASSRSRTSGYNEQFF
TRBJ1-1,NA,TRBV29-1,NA,TGCAGCGTTGCCCGCAAACAGGCTGCCGAAGCTTTCTTT,CSVARKQAAEAFF
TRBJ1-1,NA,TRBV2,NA,TGTGCCAGCAGGGTAGACAGGATAGCTTTCTTT,CASRVDRIAFF
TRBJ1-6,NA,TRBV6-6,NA,TGTGCCAGCAATACGGGGGGATCACCCCTCCACTTT,CASNTGGSPLHF
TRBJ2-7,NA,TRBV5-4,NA,TGTGCCAGCAGCTTGGAAGTCGACGGGATTGAGCAGTACTTC,CASSLEVDGIEQYF
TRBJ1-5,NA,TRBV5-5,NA,TGTGCCAGCAGCCGATGGGGAGATCAGCCCCAGCATTTT,CASSRWGDQPQHF
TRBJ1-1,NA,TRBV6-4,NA,TGTGCCAGCAAGATAGACCAGGGTAGCACTGAAGCTTTCTTT,CASKIDQGSTEAFF
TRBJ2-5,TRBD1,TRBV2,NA,TGTGCCAGCAGTCCCGGGACAGGGAGAGAGACCCAGTACTTC,CASSPGTGRETQYF
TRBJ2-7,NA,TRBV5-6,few,TGTGCCAGCAGCTTAAACGACAACGAGCAGTACTTC,CASSLNDNEQYF
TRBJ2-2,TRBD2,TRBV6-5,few,TGTGCCAGCAGTAAGGGACTAGCGGACACCGGGGAGCTGTTTTTT,CASSKGLADTGELFF
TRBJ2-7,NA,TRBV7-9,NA,TGTGCCAGCAGCTTTTTACGTGACTACGGGTTTAACGAGCAGTACTTC,CASSFLRDYGFNEQYF
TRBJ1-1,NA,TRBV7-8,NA,TGTGCCAGCAGCTTAGCCTATGAGACAGAGAACACTGAAGCTTTCTTT,CASSLAYETENTEAFF
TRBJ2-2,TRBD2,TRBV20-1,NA,TGCAGTGCTAGTAGCGCTAGCGGGGGGGCGAACACCGGGGAGCTGTTTTTT,CSASSASGGANTGELFF
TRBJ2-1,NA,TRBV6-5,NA,TGTGCCAGCAGTTACAGGTCGGGAGTAGAGCAGTTCTTC,CASSYRSGVEQFF
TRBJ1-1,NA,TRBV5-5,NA,TGTGCCAGCAGCTTGGTTTTCCCGTCCAGCACTGAAGCTTTCTTT,CASSLVFPSSTEAFF
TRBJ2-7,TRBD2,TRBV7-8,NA,TGTGCCAGCAGGAAGGATAGCGGGGAGGGCCCGGGGTACGAGCAGTACTTC,CASRKDSGEGPGYEQYF
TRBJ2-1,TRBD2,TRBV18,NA,TGTGCCAGCTCACCACGCCGACTAGCCCCCAATGAGCAGTTCTTC,CASSPRRLAPNEQFF